Sequencing of this T cell receptor (beta chain) was carried out in a study of blood T cell repertoires in COVID-19. Across the study: Donors in the United States, Italy and Spain gave samples during acute or convalescent COVID-19. PBMCs, B-cell-depleted T cells, or T cells were the source of the cDNA or gDNA that made up the material.

Authors' methods: Estimation of nucleated cell counts relied on the amplification of reference gene primers. Some clones are missing from TCRdb's copy, which holds only in-frame ones; the method was immunoSEQ multiplex PCR. V, J and clone size were drawn from that table, and D and trimming were deduced from the DNA. Of 150,000 or so clones in the sample, around 80% were seen once. Sequenced sample: peripheral blood. This receptor was identified in a human donor with acute or convalescent COVID-19. The donor label of this sample is uncertain.

DNA for the CDR3: TGTGCCAGCAGACGACAGGGGGCCCCTAACTATGGCTACACCTTC. Translating it yields CASRRQGAPNYGYTF. The gene calls are TRBV6-5 and TRBJ1-2, with 10 bases fitting TRBD1. With 6 bases clipped from V and 0 bases from J, the junction kept 4 bases outside the gene matches. CDR1 is MNHEY, CDR2 SVGAGI, per germline. The CDR3 has 15 residues.